This is a list of T cell receptor beta chains from one sample in a study of shared clonotypes between healthy human individuals. Sequencing used immunoSEQ multiplex PCR; TCRdb keeps in-frame clones, though not all of them. The sample yields about 2 million clones, roughly 94% seen once. The sequenced material came from naive CD4+ T cells sorted from blood. The receptors come from a young man in good health. The CDR3 runs from the conserved cysteine through the conserved F or W.

j_call	v_call	cdr3_aa
TRBJ1-2	TRBV6-5	CASSGGGNYGYTF
TRBJ1-1	TRBV4-1	CASSETRNTEAFF
TRBJ2-3	TRBV4-1	CASSQREGLTDTQYF
TRBJ1-5	TRBV10-2	CASRGGKGQPQHF
TRBJ2-7	TRBV7-2	CASSLRDGTYEQYF
TRBJ1-5	TRBV4-1	CASSQDSDRHNSNQPQHF
TRBJ1-1	TRBV9	CASSEPKQGFPEAFF
TRBJ2-1	TRBV27	CASRRTGLPYNEQFF
TRBJ1-6	TRBV2	CASRPGQGMYSPLHF
TRBJ2-3	TRBV4-1	CASRPTGREGSGTDTQYF
TRBJ1-6	TRBV27	CASSQGSYNSPLHF
TRBJ1-4	TRBV9	CASSVGATNEKLFF
TRBJ2-7	TRBV7-9	CASSYELGGLQYF